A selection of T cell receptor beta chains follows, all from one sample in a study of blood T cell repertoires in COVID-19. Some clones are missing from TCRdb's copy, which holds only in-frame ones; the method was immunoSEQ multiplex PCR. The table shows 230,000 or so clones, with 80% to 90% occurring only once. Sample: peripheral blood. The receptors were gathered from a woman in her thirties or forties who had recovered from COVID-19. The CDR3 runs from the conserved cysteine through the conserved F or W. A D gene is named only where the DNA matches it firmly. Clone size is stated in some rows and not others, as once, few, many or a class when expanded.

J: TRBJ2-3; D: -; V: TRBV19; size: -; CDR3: CASSGRWDLPDTQYF; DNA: TGTGCCAGTAGTGGGAGGTGGGACTTACCAGATACGCAGTATTTT
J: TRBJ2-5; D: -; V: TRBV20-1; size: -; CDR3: CSARRGETQYF; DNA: TGCAGTGCCCGCCGAGGGGAGACCCAGTACTTC
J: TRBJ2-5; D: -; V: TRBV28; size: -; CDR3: CASSLPPLETQYF; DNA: TGTGCCAGCAGTTTACCCCCATTGGAGACCCAGTACTTC
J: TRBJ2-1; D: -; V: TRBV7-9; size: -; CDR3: CASSFGPQGSSYNEQFF; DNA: TGTGCCAGCAGCTTCGGCCCCCAGGGGAGCTCCTACAATGAGCAGTTCTTC
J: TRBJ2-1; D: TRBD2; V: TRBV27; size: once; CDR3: CASSLERGGNEQFF; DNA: TGTGCCAGCAGTTTGGAGCGGGGGGGAAATGAGCAGTTCTTC
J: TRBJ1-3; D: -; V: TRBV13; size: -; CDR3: CASSLFSLDTIYF; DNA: TGTGCCAGCAGCTTATTTAGCCTGGACACCATATATTTT
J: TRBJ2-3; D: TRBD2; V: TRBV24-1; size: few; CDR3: CATSDLSSSGSFPDTQYF; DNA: TGTGCCACCAGTGATTTATCGAGTAGCGGGAGTTTCCCAGATACGCAGTATTTT
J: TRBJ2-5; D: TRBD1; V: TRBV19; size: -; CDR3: CASSAGQGMGETQYF; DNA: TGTGCCAGTAGTGCCGGACAGGGGATGGGAGAGACCCAGTACTTC
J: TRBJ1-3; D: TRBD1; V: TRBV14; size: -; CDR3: CASSLGQVTGNTIYF; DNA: TGTGCCAGCAGCCTGGGACAGGTCACTGGAAACACCATATATTTT
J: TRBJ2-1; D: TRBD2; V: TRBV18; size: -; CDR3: CASSPGLGGVNEQFF; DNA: TGTGCCAGCTCACCGGGGTTGGGAGGGGTCAATGAGCAGTTCTTC
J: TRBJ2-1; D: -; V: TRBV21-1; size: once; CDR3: CASSKDGFGRGRSEQFF; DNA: TGTGCCAGCAGCAAAGATGGTTTCGGCAGGGGTCGTTCTGAGCAGTTCTTC
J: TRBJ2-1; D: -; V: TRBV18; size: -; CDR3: CASSPRGGLGSSYNEQFF; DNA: TGTGCCAGCTCACCACGGGGAGGCTTGGGAAGCTCCTACAATGAGCAGTTCTTC
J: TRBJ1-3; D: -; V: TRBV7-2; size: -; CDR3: CASSYRPGSGNTIYF; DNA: TGTGCCAGCAGCTATCGCCCCGGGTCAGGAAACACCATATATTTT
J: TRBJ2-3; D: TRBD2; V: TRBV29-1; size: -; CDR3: CSVAWTSEMSDTQYF; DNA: TGCAGCGTTGCTTGGACTAGCGAGATGTCAGATACGCAGTATTTT
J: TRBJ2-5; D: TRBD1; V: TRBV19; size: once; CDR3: CASSSGTGGWVTQYF; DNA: TGTGCCAGTAGTTCCGGGACAGGGGGTTGGGTGACCCAGTACTTC
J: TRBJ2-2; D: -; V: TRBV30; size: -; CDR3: CAWSRRTGELFF; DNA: TGTGCCTGGAGTCGGCGGACCGGGGAGCTGTTTTTT
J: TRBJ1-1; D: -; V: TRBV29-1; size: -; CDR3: CSVILSGGGFKAFF; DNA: TGCAGCGTTATCCTTTCTGGCGGGGGATTCAAGGCTTTCTTT
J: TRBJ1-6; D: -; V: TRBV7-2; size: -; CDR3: CASSLERGGNSPLHF; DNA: TGTGCCAGCAGCTTAGAGAGGGGAGGGAATTCACCCCTCCACTTT
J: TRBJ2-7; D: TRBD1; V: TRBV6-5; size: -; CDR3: CASTLGQGGYEQYF; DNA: TGTGCCAGCACCCTAGGACAGGGGGGCTACGAGCAGTACTTC
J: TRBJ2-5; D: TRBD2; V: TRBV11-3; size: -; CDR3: CASSLAGSGNQETQYF; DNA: TGTGCCAGCAGCTTAGCCGGTAGCGGGAACCAAGAGACCCAGTACTTC
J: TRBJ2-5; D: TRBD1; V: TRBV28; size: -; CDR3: CASSPPLDRAETQYF; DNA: TGTGCCAGCAGTCCCCCCCTTGACAGGGCAGAGACCCAGTACTTC